This TCR beta chain was observed in a study of blood T cell repertoires in COVID-19. Profiling relied on immunoSEQ multiplex PCR, and the TCRdb table lists in-frame clones only, not all of them. The table has about 430,000 clones, 85% to 90% seen once; the top ten hold around 1.1%. The count of this clone is one. Trimming stripped 6 bases from V and 5 bases from J, with 14 bases between. Germline V CDR1 and CDR2: SGHNT, YENEEA. The CDR3 spans 14 residues. The sequence was obtained from a man aged 25 to 40 who had recovered from COVID-19. The sample comprised PBMCs or T cells enriched from blood (not recorded which). The chain is built from TRBV11-3 and TRBJ1-5, with D unclear. The CDR3 reads CASRTLDGDQPQHF. As DNA, the CDR3 is TGTGCCAGCAGAACACTGGACGGGGATCAGCCCCAGCATTTT.